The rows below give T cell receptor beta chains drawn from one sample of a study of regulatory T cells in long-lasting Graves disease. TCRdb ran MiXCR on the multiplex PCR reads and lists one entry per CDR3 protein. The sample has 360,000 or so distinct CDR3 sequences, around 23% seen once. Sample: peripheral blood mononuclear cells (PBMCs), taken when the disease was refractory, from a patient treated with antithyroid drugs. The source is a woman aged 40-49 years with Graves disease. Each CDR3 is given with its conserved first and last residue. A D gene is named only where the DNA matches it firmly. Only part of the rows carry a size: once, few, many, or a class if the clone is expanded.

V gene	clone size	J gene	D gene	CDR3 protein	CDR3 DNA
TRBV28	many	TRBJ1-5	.	CASRETGASNQPQHF	TGTGCCAGCAGAGAGACAGGAGCTAGCAATCAGCCCCAGCATTTT
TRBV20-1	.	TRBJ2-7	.	CSAVTGVSYEQYF	TGCAGTGCCGTAACGGGAGTGTCCTACGAGCAGTACTTC
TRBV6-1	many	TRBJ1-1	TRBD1	CASSPRTGHRTEAFF	TGTGCCAGCAGTCCTAGGACAGGGCATAGGACTGAAGCTTTCTTT
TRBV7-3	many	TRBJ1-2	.	CASSQDPGSSAGYTF	TGTGCCAGCAGCCAAGATCCCGGGAGCTCGGCCGGCTACACCTTC
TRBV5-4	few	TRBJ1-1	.	CASSTDRLPPPDTEAFF	TGTGCCAGCAGCACGGACCGTCTTCCCCCTCCTGACACTGAAGCTTTCTTT
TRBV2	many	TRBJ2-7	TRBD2	CASGGPTSGSYEQYF	TGTGCCAGCGGAGGACCGACTAGCGGGAGCTACGAGCAGTACTTC
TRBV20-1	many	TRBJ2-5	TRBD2	CSASHRGLATTQYF	TGCAGTGCTAGTCATCGGGGACTAGCGACGACCCAGTACTTC
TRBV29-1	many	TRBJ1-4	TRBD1	CSVEDRAGGGEKLFF	TGCAGCGTTGAAGATCGGGCAGGGGGCGGCGAAAAACTGTTTTTT
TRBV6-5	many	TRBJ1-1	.	CASSWRTEWNTEAFF	TGTGCCAGCAGTTGGCGGACAGAATGGAACACTGAAGCTTTCTTT
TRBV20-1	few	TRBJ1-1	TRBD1	CSAKTGTNTEAFF	TGCAGTGCCAAGACAGGGACGAACACTGAAGCTTTCTTT
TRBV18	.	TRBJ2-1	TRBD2	CASSQGLASEQFF	TGTGCCAGCTCACAGGGACTAGCGAGTGAGCAGTTCTTC
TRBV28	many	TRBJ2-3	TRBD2	CASSLAGGPVDTQYF	TGTGCCAGCAGTTTGGCGGGAGGGCCTGTAGATACGCAGTATTTT
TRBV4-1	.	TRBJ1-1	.	CASSQVTVSRGTEAFF	TGCGCCAGCAGCCAAGTCACGGTGTCCAGAGGCACCGAAGCTTTCTTT
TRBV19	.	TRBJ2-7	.	CASSEGFRTGRQYF	TGTGCCAGTAGTGAAGGTTTTAGGACCGGCAGGCAGTACTTC
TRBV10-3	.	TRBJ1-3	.	CAISESRGLRSGNTIYF	TGTGCCATCAGTGAGTCGAGGGGACTCCGCTCTGGAAACACCATATATTTT
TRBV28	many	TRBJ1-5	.	CASSPLDGSNQPQHF	TGTGCCAGCAGTCCATTGGACGGAAGCAATCAGCCCCAGCATTTT
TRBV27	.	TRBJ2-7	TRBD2	CASSLVGGGSSYEQYF	TGTGCCAGCAGTTTAGTTGGGGGAGGGAGCTCCTACGAGCAGTACTTC
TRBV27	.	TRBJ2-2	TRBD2	CASKLAVLTGELFF	TGTGCCAGCAAACTAGCGGTGTTGACCGGGGAGCTGTTTTTT
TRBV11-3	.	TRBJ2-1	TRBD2	CASSLGTSPYNEQFF	TGTGCCAGCAGCCTGGGGACTAGCCCCTACAATGAGCAGTTCTTC
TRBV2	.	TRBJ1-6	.	CASLRQEGSPLHF	TGTGCCAGTCTGAGGCAGGAGGGTTCACCCCTCCACTTT
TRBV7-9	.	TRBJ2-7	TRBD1	CASSLAHRGPYEQYF	TGTGCCAGCAGCTTAGCGCACAGGGGGCCCTACGAGCAGTACTTC
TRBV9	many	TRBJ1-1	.	CASSEGNTKEAFF	TGTGCCAGCAGTGAGGGGAACACTAAGGAAGCTTTCTTT
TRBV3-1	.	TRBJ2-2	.	CASSQDVGIGELLF	TGTGCCAGCAGCCAGGACGTGGGCATCGGGGAGCTGCTTTTT
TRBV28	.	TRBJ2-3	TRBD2	CASSLKGLVFFADTRYF	TGTGCCAGCAGTCTAAAGGGACTAGTGTTTTTCGCAGATACGCGGTATTTT
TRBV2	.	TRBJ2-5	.	CASSWTKTQYF	TGTGCCAGCAGCTGGACTAAGACCCAGTACTTC
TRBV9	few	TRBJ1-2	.	CASSTGVTGSYGYTF	TGTGCCAGCAGCACTGGAGTGACAGGCTCCTATGGCTACACCTTC
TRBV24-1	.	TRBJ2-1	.	CATSGERSYNEQFF	TGTGCCACCAGTGGAGAGCGGAGCTACAATGAGCAGTTCTTC
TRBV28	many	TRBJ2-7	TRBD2	CASSIPRLAGGPGEQYF	TGTGCCAGCAGTATCCCAAGACTAGCGGGAGGGCCGGGAGAGCAGTACTTC
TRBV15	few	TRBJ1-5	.	CATSRDRRLAPNQPQHF	TGTGCCACCAGCAGAGATCGCAGGCTGGCCCCAAATCAGCCCCAGCATTTT